A single sample gave rise to the 29 T cell receptor beta chains below, sequenced in a study of T cells in Graves' hyperthyroidism and ophthalmopathy. The CDR3 regions of TCR beta were amplified from RNA transcripts. HTBI primers were used for first-round RT-PCR of the TCR CDR3. One entry per CDR3 protein results from TCRdb running MiXCR on the multiplex PCR reads. The sample includes around 580,000 distinct CDR3 sequences, 46% of them seen just once. Sequenced: peripheral blood or thyroid tissue (not recorded which). The origin of the receptors is a woman aged 18 to 35 with Graves' hyperthyroidism.

The rearrangement links TRBV9 to TRBJ1-3; no firm D call. Trimming removed 4 bases at V and 3 bases at J, with 17 bases between. CDR3 length equals 16 residues. CDR1 is SGDLS, CDR2 YYNGEE, per germline. The CDR3 spells CASSKLAGIGGNTIYF. The CDR3 DNA reads TGTGCCAGCAGCAAACTAGCGGGAATAGGTGGAAACACCATATATTTT.

Comments on this clonotype: A much larger clone differs from this one at a single base, so this may be a read error. The V gene is TRBV5-5, the J gene TRBJ1-3; no definite D call. Trimming pared 7 bases from V and 2 bases from J, leaving 19 bases between. This CDR3 region has 16 residues. CDR1 is SGHKS, CDR2 YYEKEE, per germline (reference sequence). This CDR3 is CASGQDPGSTGNTIYF. CDR3 DNA: TGTGCCAGCGGCCAAGATCCGGGGTCCACTGGAAACACCATATATTTT.

This clonotype has at least ten counts. CDR3 residues: CASSHAGTAQNTEAFF. Here the CDR3 DNA reads TGTGCCAGCAGCCATGCCGGGACAGCGCAGAACACTGAAGCTTTCTTT. The J gene is TRBJ1-1, the V gene TRBV4-2; 7 nucleotides align to TRBD1. There are 16 residues in the CDR3. V shed 3 bases, J shed 1 base, and the junction held 8 bases outside the gene matches. Germline V gives CDR1 LGHNA, CDR2 YNFKEQ.

This clonotype was seen at least ten times. The chain combines TRBV6-1 with TRBJ1-1, with D maybe TRBD1 (5 bases). V lost 2 bases and J lost 5, with 27 bases in between. Per germline, CDR1 MNHNS and CDR2 SASEGT. This CDR3 spans 19 amino acids. Here the CDR3 reads CASSEQGPRLWAEETEAFF. The CDR3 nucleotides are TGTGCCAGCAGTGAACAGGGACCACGTTTGTGGGCTGAGGAGACTGAAGCTTTCTTT.

This clonotype is a singleton in its sample. The chain combines TRBV20-1 with TRBJ1-2; D call uncertain. The CDR3 runs 12 residues. The V end lost 7 bases, the J end lost 3 bases, and 12 bases lay between the germline ends. Germline-derived CDR1 and CDR2 are DFQATT and SNEGSKA (reference sequence). Here the CDR3 DNA reads TGCAGTGACGGGCAGGTGGACTATGGCTACACCTTC. As protein: CSDGQVDYGYTF.

There are many counts of this clonotype. The chain couples TRBV7-2 to TRBJ2-7; perhaps TRBD1 as D (5 bases). Germline V gene sequence: CDR1 SGHTA, CDR2 FQGNSA. The CDR3 has 14 residues. Trimming removed 4 bases at V and 5 bases at J, with 15 bases between. In DNA form, the CDR3 reads TGTGCCAGCAGCTCCGCTCATGTGGGGCACGAGCAGTACTTC. This encodes CASSSAHVGHEQYF.

The chain is built from TRBV11-2 and TRBJ2-7; 7 nucleotides match TRBD2. The CDR3 sequence is 16 residues long. Germline trimming cut 0 bases from V and 5 bases from J; bases unmatched to any gene: 10. The germline V gene encodes CDR1 SGHAT and CDR2 FQNNGV. CDR3 loop: CASSLEHGGGFDEQYF. In DNA form, the CDR3 reads TGTGCCAGCAGCTTAGAACACGGGGGAGGGTTTGACGAGCAGTACTTC.

This clonotype has a count of ten or more. The rearrangement links TRBV7-9 to TRBJ1-1; TRBD1 aligns across 7 bases. CDR1 is SEHNR and CDR2 is FQNEAQ in the germline V gene (reference sequence). V gave up 5 bases and J gave up 2 bases; unmatched junction bases: 14. The CDR3 is 17 amino acids. CDR3 nucleotide sequence: TGTGCCAGCAGCACAATCAAGTCCCGGGACAGAAACACTGAAGCTTTCTTT. This gives the protein CASSTIKSRDRNTEAFF.

With respect to this clonotype: The junction and the germline gene differ at one end; a read error may be behind it. The chain recombines TRBV12-3 or TRBV12-4 with TRBJ2-2, with 9 bases matching TRBD2. The CDR3 length is 19 residues. Written as DNA, the CDR3 is TGTGCCGGCAGTTCGATTATCCTAGCGGGACCCGCGAACACCGGGGAGCTGTTTTTT. It specifies CAGSSIILAGPANTGELFF.

This clonotype was seen once. The CDR3 sequence: CAWSSVSEAFF. DNA for the CDR3: TGTGCCTGGAGTAGTGTTTCTGAAGCTTTCTTT. The chain carries TRBV30 and TRBJ1-1; D is unresolved. The CDR3 loop spans 11 amino acids. Germline V CDR1 and CDR2: GTSNPN, SVGIG (reference sequence). V lost 2 bases and J lost 6, with 7 bases in between.

This clonotype was counted ten times or more. The CDR3 bases are TGCGCCAGCAGTACGGACAGGGTGGGGAATAACTATGGCTACACCTTC. It codes for CASSTDRVGNNYGYTF. The J gene is TRBJ1-2, the V gene TRBV10-2; TRBD1 agrees at 8 bases. The CDR3 totals 16 residues. Germline loops: CDR1 WSHSY, CDR2 SAAADI. The ends lost 5 bases at V and 1 base at J; junction bases unmatched: 9.

This clonotype was counted a few times. V is TRBV6-1 and J is TRBJ2-2; D may be TRBD2 (6 bases). The germline gives CDR1 MNHNS, CDR2 SASEGT. The ends were cut back, 5 bases at V and 4 bases at J, with 17 bases in the middle. The CDR3 sequence is 16 residues long. CDR3 sequence reads: CASSTRGLPATGELFF. In DNA, the CDR3 is TGTGCCAGCAGTACCCGGGGGTTGCCGGCCACCGGGGAGCTGTTTTTT.

The chain is built from TRBV24-1 and TRBJ2-5; the D gene is possibly TRBD2 (7 bases). In germline, CDR1 is KGHDR, CDR2 SFDVKD. This CDR3 spans 16 amino acids. V lost 3 bases to trimming and J lost 1 base, with 14 bases between them. In DNA, the CDR3 is TGTGCCACCAGTGATGCAACAAGGGGGGGCCAAGAGACCCAGTACTTC. Protein product: CATSDATRGGQETQYF.

This chain connects TRBV5-1 to TRBJ2-3; 9 bases align to TRBD2. CDR1 and CDR2 from the germline V gene are SGHRS and YFSETQ. V lost 6 bases to trimming and J lost 4 bases; unmatched junction nucleotides: 9. The CDR3 is made up of 15 amino acids. The CDR3 is CASIDSGSRADTQYF. DNA for the CDR3: TGCGCCAGCATTGATAGCGGGAGTAGGGCAGATACGCAGTATTTT. The variable domain in full, with the rest retrieved from reference TRBV5-1 and TRBJ2-3, is KAGVTQTPRYLIKTRGQQVTLSCSPISGHRSVSWYQQTPGQGLQFLFEYFSETQRNKGNFPGRFSGRQFSNSRSEMNVSTLELGDSALYLCASIDSGSRADTQYFGPGTRLTVL.

This clonotype was picked up many times. The chain recombines TRBV7-8 with TRBJ1-5; D call uncertain. CDR3 length: 15 residues. Germline V gives CDR1 SGHVS, CDR2 FQNEAQ. V was cut by 5 bases and J by 5 bases, with 16 bases left in between. CDR3 bases: TGTGCCAGCAGCCCTCATGAGTCCGCCGATCAGCCCCAGCATTTT. This gives the protein CASSPHESADQPQHF.

There are many counts of this clonotype. The V gene is TRBV6-5, the J gene TRBJ2-7; 10 bases fit TRBD2. V trimming: 6 bases; J trimming: 0 bases; junction bases outside the gene matches: 14. CDR1 is MNHEY and CDR2 is SVGAGI in the germline V gene. The CDR3 consists of 18 residues. The CDR3 protein is CASSSGLAALIVSYEQYF. DNA for the CDR3: TGTGCCAGCAGCTCCGGACTAGCGGCCTTGATTGTCTCCTACGAGCAGTACTTC.

The chain links TRBV7-2 to TRBJ2-5; 12 positions match TRBD2. Germline trimming cut 5 bases from V and 7 bases from J; bases unmatched to any gene: 11. Germline assignment: CDR1 SGHTA and CDR2 FQGNSA. The CDR3 has 16 amino acids. The CDR3 DNA reads as TGTGCCAGCAGCCCGGAACTAGCGGGAGGAGAAGGGACCCAGTACTTC. It encodes CASSPELAGGEGTQYF.

At least ten counts were recorded for this clonotype. This chain uses TRBV3-1 with TRBJ2-6; no clear D gene. Per germline, CDR1 LGHDT and CDR2 YNNKEL (reference sequence). The CDR3 covers 12 residues. Deletions cut 5 bases from V and 1 base from J, with 0 bases between. The DNA of the CDR3 is TGTGCCAGCAGCTCTGGGGCCAACGTCCTGACTTTC. It yields the protein CASSSGANVLTF.

The chain has TRBV2 and TRBJ1-5; 7 nucleotides match TRBD1. The CDR3 covers 14 residues. V shed 6 bases, J shed 6 bases, and the junction held 8 bases outside the gene matches. Germline loops: CDR1 SNHLY, CDR2 FYNNEI. CDR3: CASRRQGEGQPQHF. The CDR3 nucleotides are TGTGCCAGCAGACGGCAGGGGGAAGGTCAGCCCCAGCATTTT. Full variable domain (outside the CDR3, taken from reference TRBV2 and TRBJ1-5): EPEVTQTPSHQVTQMGQEVILRCVPISNHLYFYWYRQILGQKVEFLVSFYNNEISEKSEIFDDQFSVERPDGSNFTLKIRSTKLEDSAMYFCASRRQGEGQPQHFGDGTRLSIL.

This clonotype was observed a single time. V and J are TRBV12-3 or TRBV12-4 and TRBJ2-7; 7 bases agree with TRBD2. The junction had 19 bases not matched to a gene; V was cut back by 10 bases and J by 7 bases. This CDR3 contains 15 residues. In DNA, the CDR3 is TGTGCCACTATATACCGAGGGAGGGGACGCAATGAGCAGTACTTC. Translation gives CATIYRGRGRNEQYF.

Only a few counts were recorded for this clonotype. The V and J genes are TRBV7-9 and TRBJ2-3; weak D call: TRBD2 (6 bases). Trimming left V 0 bases short and J 3 bases short, with 28 bases between. Germline CDR1 reads SEHNR; CDR2 reads FQNEAQ (reference sequence). The CDR3 is 21 amino acids. The CDR3 DNA reads TGTGCCAGCAGCTTAGCGCATGGTTGGCGGGAAACGAGCGAAGGGACAGATACGCAGTATTTT. Its translation: CASSLAHGWRETSEGTDTQYF.

This clonotype was recorded at least ten times. The chain combines TRBV7-2 with TRBJ2-5; D ambiguous. Trimming left V 6 bases short and J 4 bases short, with 6 bases between. Germline V gene sequence: CDR1 SGHTA, CDR2 FQGNSA. CDR3 length equals 11 residues. CDR3 sequence reads: CASSNVETQYF. CDR3 DNA: TGTGCCAGCAGTAACGTAGAGACCCAGTACTTC. The full variable domain, rest sourced from reference TRBV7-2 and TRBJ2-5, is GAGVSQSPSNKVTEKGKDVELRCDPISGHTALYWYRQSLGQGLEFLIYFQGNSAPDKSGLPSDRFSAERTGGSVSTLTIQRTQQEDSAVYLCASSNVETQYFGPGTRLLVL.

This clonotype was observed at least ten times. This chain uses TRBV11-2 with TRBJ1-1; no clear D gene. The V gene lost 1 base and the J gene lost 5 bases, with 14 bases spanning the gap. CDR3 length: 15 amino acids. The V gene's germline CDR1 is SGHAT and CDR2 FQNNGV. The CDR3: CASSLGGRRWTEAFF. CDR3 DNA: TGTGCCAGCAGCTTAGGGGGTCGACGCTGGACTGAAGCTTTCTTT. The full variable domain, completed using reference TRBV11-2 and TRBJ1-1, is EAGVAQSPRYKIIEKRQSVAFWCNPISGHATLYWYQQILGQGPKLLIQFQNNGVVDDSQLPKDRFSAERLKGVDSTLKIQPAKLEDSAVYLCASSLGGRRWTEAFFGQGTRLTVV.

This clonotype showed up many times. The V and J genes are TRBV12-5 and TRBJ1-2, with D hard to call. Germline V gene data show CDR1 as LGHNT and CDR2 as FRNRAP. Deletions cut 0 bases from V and 3 bases from J, with 8 bases between. CDR3 size: 14 residues. This CDR3 is CASGLVLGDYGYTF. For the CDR3, the DNA is TGTGCTAGTGGTTTGGTCCTAGGAGACTATGGCTACACCTTC.

The V call is TRBV7-3, the J call TRBJ2-7, with TRBD1 as a possible D gene (6 bases). The J call may be faulty, since TRBJ2-1 better matches the DNA end. Looked up from germline, CDR1 is SGHTA and CDR2 is FQGTGA. The length of the CDR3 is 13 residues. CDR3 DNA: TGTGCCAGCAGCTCACTCAGGGGCCATGAGCAGTTCTTC. Translating it yields CASSSLRGHEQFF.

The gene calls are TRBV2 and TRBJ2-5; D unresolved. V was trimmed by 6 bases and J by 9 bases, leaving 20 bases between them. Germline-derived CDR1 and CDR2 are SNHLY and FYNNEI. The length of the CDR3 is 14 residues. The CDR3 region is CASREYQDISAQYF. The CDR3 region has the DNA TGTGCCAGCAGGGAGTATCAGGATATTAGTGCCCAGTACTTC.

This clonotype was seen many times. V gene TRBV10-3 combines with J gene TRBJ1-1, with a weak D call TRBD1 (6 bases). The V gene's germline CDR1 is ENHRY and CDR2 SYGVKD. CDR3 length: 11 residues. The V end was cut by 6 bases, the J end by 8 bases, with 10 bases between. CDR3 amino acids: CAIRSRGEAFF. In nucleotides, the CDR3 is TGTGCCATCAGATCTAGGGGGGAAGCTTTCTTT.

To note about this clonotype: It may be a read error: a sequence one base away is much more abundant. The chain joins TRBV13 to TRBJ1-2, with D possibly TRBD1 on 6 matching bases. The ends were cut back, 10 bases at V and 4 bases at J, with 16 bases in the middle. Per the germline V gene, CDR1 is PRHDT and CDR2 is FYEKMQ (reference sequence). The CDR3 loop spans 13 amino acids. CDR3 coding DNA: TGTGCCATCCCGCGGGACAAGATCTATGGCTACACCTTC. Translated, it gives CAIPRDKIYGYTF.

The chain is built from TRBV6-5 and TRBJ2-7; D may be TRBD2 (6 bases). Trimming cost V 8 bases and J 4 bases, with 15 bases left between them. CDR1 is MNHEY, CDR2 SVGAGI, per germline. CDR3 length: 13 amino acids. The CDR3 protein is CASGRTVGYEQYF. The CDR3 DNA reads as TGTGCCAGCGGGAGGACTGTCGGGTACGAGCAGTACTTC.